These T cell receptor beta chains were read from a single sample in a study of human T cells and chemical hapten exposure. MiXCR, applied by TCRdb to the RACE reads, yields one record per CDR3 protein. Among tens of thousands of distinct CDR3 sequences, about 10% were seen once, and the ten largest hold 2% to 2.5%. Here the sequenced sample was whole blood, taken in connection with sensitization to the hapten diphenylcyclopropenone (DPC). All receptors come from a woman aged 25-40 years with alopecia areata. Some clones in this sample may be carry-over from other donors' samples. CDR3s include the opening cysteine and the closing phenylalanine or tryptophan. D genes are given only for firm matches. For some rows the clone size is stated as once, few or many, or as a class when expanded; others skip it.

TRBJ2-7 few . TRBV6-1 CASSEYGTDYEQYF TGTGCCAGCAGTGAATACGGCACTGATTACGAGCAGTACTTC
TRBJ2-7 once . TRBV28 CASSFEKEQYF TGTGCCAGCAGTTTCGAGAAGGAGCAGTACTTC
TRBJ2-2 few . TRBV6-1 CASSVDSNTGELFF TGTGCCAGCAGTGTAGACTCCAACACCGGGGAGCTGTTTTTT
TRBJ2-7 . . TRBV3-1 CASSQFTYEQYF TGTGCCAGCAGCCAGTTTACCTACGAGCAGTACTTC
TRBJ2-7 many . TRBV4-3 CASSQDSDYEQYF TGCGCCAGCAGCCAAGATTCTGACTACGAGCAGTACTTC
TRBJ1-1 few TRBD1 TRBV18 CASSSRLDRGRDTEAFF TGTGCCAGCTCATCAAGACTAGACAGGGGGAGAGACACTGAAGCTTTCTTT
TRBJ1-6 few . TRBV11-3 CASPPGPIRSPLHF TGTGCCAGTCCCCCGGGACCCATCCGCTCACCCCTCCACTTT
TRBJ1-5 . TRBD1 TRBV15 CATSRGTGFFSNQPQHF TGTGCCACCAGCAGGGGGACAGGTTTTTTTAGCAATCAGCCCCAGCATTTT
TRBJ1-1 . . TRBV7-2 CASSFRGWGTEAFF TGTGCCAGCAGCTTTAGGGGCTGGGGCACTGAAGCTTTCTTT
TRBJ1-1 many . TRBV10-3 CAIRAPDRTNTEAFF TGTGCCATCAGGGCCCCAGACAGAACGAACACTGAAGCTTTCTTT
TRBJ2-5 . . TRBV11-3 CASSLGTTQETQYF TGTGCCAGCAGCTTAGGGACAACACAAGAGACCCAGTACTTC
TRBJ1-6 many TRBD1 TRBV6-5 CASSKGTGEYSPLHF TGTGCCAGCAGTAAGGGGACAGGGGAATATTCACCCCTCCACTTT
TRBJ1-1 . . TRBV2 CASSSDRLNTEAFF TGTGCCAGCAGTTCGGACAGACTGAACACTGAAGCTTTCTTT
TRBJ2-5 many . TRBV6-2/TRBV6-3 CASSPDFQETQYF TGTGCCAGCAGTCCCGACTTCCAAGAGACCCAGTACTTC
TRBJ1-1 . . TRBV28 CASSFPPRAEAFF TGTGCCAGCAGTTTCCCCCCTCGGGCTGAAGCTTTCTTT
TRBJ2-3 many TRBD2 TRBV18 CASSPAGTSGGANTQYF TGTGCCAGCTCACCCGCGGGGACTAGCGGGGGGGCGAATACGCAGTATTTT
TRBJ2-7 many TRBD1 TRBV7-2 CASSLGGTETYEQYF TGTGCCAGCAGCTTAGGTGGGACAGAGACCTACGAGCAGTACTTC
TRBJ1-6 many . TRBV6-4 CASSDGSSPLHF TGTGCCAGCAGTGACGGGTCTTCACCCCTCCACTTT
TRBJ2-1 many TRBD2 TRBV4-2 CASSQGSGGTKYNEQFF TGTGCCAGCAGCCAAGGTAGCGGGGGGACCAAATACAATGAGCAGTTCTTC
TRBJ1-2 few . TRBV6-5 CASSTLGTTPYGYTF TGTGCCAGCAGTACCCTTGGAACAACTCCTTATGGCTACACCTTC
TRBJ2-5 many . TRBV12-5 CARTGAQETQYF TGTGCTCGAACAGGTGCCCAAGAGACCCAGTACTTC
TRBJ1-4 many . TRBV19 CASSIEQTATNEKLFF TGTGCCAGTAGTATAGAACAGACCGCAACTAATGAAAAACTGTTTTTT
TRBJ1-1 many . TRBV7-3 CASSLTFGNEAFF TGTGCCAGCAGCTTAACGTTCGGGAATGAAGCTTTCTTT
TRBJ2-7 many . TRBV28 CASSVQDYEQYF TGTGCCAGCAGTGTGCAGGACTACGAGCAGTACTTC
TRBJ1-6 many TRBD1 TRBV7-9 CASSMETGGNSPLHF TGTGCCAGCAGCATGGAGACAGGGGGTAATTCACCCCTCCACTTT
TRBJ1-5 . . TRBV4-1 CASSQEVEGRPQHF TGCGCCAGCAGCCAAGAGGTCGAGGGGAGGCCCCAGCATTTT
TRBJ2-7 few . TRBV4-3 CASSQVWRGAYEQYF TGCGCCAGCAGCCAAGTCTGGCGGGGAGCCTACGAGCAGTACTTC
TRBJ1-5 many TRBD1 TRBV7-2 CASSFDRDQPQHF TGTGCCAGCAGCTTCGACAGGGATCAGCCCCAGCATTTT
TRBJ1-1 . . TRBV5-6 CASSLVLQASTEAFF TGTGCCAGCAGCTTGGTCCTCCAGGCGAGCACTGAAGCTTTCTTT
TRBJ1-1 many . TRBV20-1 CSASRGFGQMNTEAFF TGCAGTGCTAGCCGGGGTTTCGGTCAGATGAACACTGAAGCTTTCTTT
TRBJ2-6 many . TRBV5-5 CASSPRWGANVLTF TGTGCCAGCAGCCCTAGATGGGGGGCCAACGTCCTGACTTTC
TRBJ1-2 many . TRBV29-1 CSVGDVKTKYGYTF TGCAGCGTTGGGGACGTCAAAACGAAATATGGCTACACCTTC
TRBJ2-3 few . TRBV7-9 CASSLSGRTDTQYF TGTGCCAGCAGCCTTAGCGGCCGCACAGATACGCAGTATTTT
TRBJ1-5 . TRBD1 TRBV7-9 CASSSQGAQPQHF TGTGCCAGCAGCTCACAGGGGGCCCAGCCCCAGCATTTT
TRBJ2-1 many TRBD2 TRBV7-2 CASSVRTSGGRDNEQFF TGTGCCAGCAGCGTCCGGACTAGCGGGGGAAGGGACAATGAGCAGTTCTTC
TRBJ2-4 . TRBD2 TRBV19 CASSIGRLAGGAKNIQYF TGTGCCAGTAGTATCGGAAGACTAGCGGGAGGAGCCAAAAACATTCAGTACTTC
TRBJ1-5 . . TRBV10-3 CAISESEFQPQHF TGTGCCATCAGTGAGTCGGAGTTTCAGCCCCAGCATTTT
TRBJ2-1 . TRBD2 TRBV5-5 CASSPGRGQSAYNEQFF TGTGCCAGCAGCCCTGGGAGGGGCCAATCCGCCTACAATGAGCAGTTCTTC
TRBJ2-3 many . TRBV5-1 CASSPGTFDTQYF TGCGCCAGCAGCCCGGGAACGTTCGATACGCAGTATTTT
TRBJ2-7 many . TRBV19 CATTPRGHASEQYF TGTGCCACCACCCCCCGGGGTCACGCCTCCGAGCAGTACTTC
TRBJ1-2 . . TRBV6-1 CASSTRSRAYGYTF TGTGCCAGCAGTACCCGTAGCCGGGCCTATGGCTACACCTTC
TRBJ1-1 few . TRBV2 CASAGPTNTEAFF TGTGCCAGCGCTGGGCCTACGAACACTGAAGCTTTCTTT
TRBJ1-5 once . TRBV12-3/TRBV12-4 CASMASGSSNQPQHF TGTGCCAGCATGGCGTCGGGGTCTAGCAATCAGCCCCAGCATTTT
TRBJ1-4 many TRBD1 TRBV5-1 CASSPGQGSEKLFF TGCGCCAGCAGCCCGGGACAGGGAAGCGAAAAACTGTTTTTT
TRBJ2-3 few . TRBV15 CATSKVPHTDTQYF TGTGCCACCAGCAAAGTGCCCCACACAGATACGCAGTATTTT
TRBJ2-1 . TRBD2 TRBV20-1 CSASRPSGRGEEQFF TGCAGTGCTAGTCGCCCTAGCGGGAGAGGGGAAGAGCAGTTCTTC
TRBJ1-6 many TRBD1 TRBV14 CASSRLTGANSPLHF TGTGCCAGCAGTCGATTGACAGGGGCTAATTCACCCCTCCACTTT
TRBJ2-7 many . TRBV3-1 CASSSIRGMEQYF TGTGCCAGCAGCTCTATACGGGGAATGGAGCAGTACTTC
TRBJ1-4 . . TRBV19 CASSIGVGQEKLFF TGTGCCAGTAGTATTGGGGTTGGGCAGGAAAAACTGTTTTTT
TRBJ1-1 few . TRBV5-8 CASSHRTEAFF TGTGCCAGCAGCCACAGGACGGAAGCTTTCTTT
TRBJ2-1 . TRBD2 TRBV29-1 CSVDGLAGGSDEQFF TGCAGCGTTGATGGGCTAGCGGGAGGGTCAGATGAGCAGTTCTTC
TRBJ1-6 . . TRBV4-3 CASSQETGPLHF TGCGCCAGCAGCCAAGAAACAGGACCCCTCCACTTT
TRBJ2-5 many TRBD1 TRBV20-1 CSALQGGGTQYF TGCAGTGCTTTACAGGGGGGAGGGACCCAGTACTTC
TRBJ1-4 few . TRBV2 CASSVDGREKLFF TGTGCCAGCAGTGTGGACGGGCGGGAAAAACTGTTTTTT
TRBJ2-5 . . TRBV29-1 CSVEMRGRLETQYF TGCAGCGTTGAAATGCGGGGAAGGCTAGAGACCCAGTACTTC
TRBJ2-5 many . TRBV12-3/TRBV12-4 CASSLGAGRETQYF TGTGCCAGCAGTTTAGGGGCGGGTAGAGAGACCCAGTACTTC
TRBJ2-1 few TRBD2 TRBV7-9 CASSSLLAGAGEQFF TGTGCCAGCAGCTCGTTACTAGCGGGAGCAGGAGAGCAGTTCTTC
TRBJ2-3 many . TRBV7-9 CASSAGQSTDTQYF TGTGCCAGCAGCGCGGGACAGAGCACAGATACGCAGTATTTT